This TCR beta chain comes out of a study of cytomegalovirus exposure and HLA in healthy donors. Study results and caveats: Looking again later, the authors saw that most CMV-associated TCR beta chains seemed HLA-restricted.

This PCR relied on a set of 60 Vbeta primers and 13 Jbeta primers. Clones were read by immunoSEQ multiplex PCR, and TCRdb kept only the in-frame ones, dropping some. This sample has roughly 190,000 clones, with over 75% found just once. Worth noting for this clone: No antigen is known for it.

There are 15 residues in the CDR3. Germline lookup yields CDR1 SGDLS and CDR2 YYNGEE. Trimming removed 0 bases from V and 2 bases from J, with 12 bases in between. The chain uses TRBV9 and TRBJ2-7; the D is unclear. What was sequenced was PBMCs. The clonotype comes from a woman between 45 and 65 years old in good health and CMV-seropositive. The CDR3, as DNA: TGTGCCAGCAGCGTAGGGTCAGACTCAACCTACGAGCAGTACTTC. This encodes CASSVGSDSTYEQYF. Looking up the rest from reference TRBV9 and TRBJ2-7 gives the full variable domain: DSGVTQTPKHLITATGQRVTLRCSPRSGDLSVYWYQQSLDQGLQFLIQYYNGEERAKGNILERFSAQQFPDLHSELNLSSLELGDSALYFCASSVGSDSTYEQYFGPGTRLTVT.